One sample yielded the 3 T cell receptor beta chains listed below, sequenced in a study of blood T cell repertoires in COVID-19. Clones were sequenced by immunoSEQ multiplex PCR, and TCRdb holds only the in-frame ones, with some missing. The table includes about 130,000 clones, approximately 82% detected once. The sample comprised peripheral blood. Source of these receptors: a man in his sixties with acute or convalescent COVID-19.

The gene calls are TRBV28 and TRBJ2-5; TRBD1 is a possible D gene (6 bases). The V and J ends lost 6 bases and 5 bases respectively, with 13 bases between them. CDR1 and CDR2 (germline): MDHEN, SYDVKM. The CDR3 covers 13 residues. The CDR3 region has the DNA TGTGCCAGCAGGCTACAGGGACCCGAGACCCAGTACTTC. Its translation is CASRLQGPETQYF.

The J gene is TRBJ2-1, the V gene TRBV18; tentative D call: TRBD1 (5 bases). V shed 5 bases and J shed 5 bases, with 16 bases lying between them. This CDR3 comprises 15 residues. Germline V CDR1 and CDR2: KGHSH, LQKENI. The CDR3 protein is CASSRSAGHDNEQFF. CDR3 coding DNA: TGTGCCAGCTCAAGGAGCGCAGGGCACGACAATGAGCAGTTCTTC.

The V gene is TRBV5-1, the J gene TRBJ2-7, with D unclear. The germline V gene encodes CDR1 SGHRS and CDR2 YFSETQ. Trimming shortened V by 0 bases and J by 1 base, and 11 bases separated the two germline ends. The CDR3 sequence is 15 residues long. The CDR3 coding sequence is TGCGCCAGCAGCTTGGGGGCAGTCTTTTCCTACGAGCAGTACTTC. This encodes CASSLGAVFSYEQYF.